Below, 19 T cell receptor beta chains from the same sample are listed, as sequenced in a study of blood T cells in healthy people across ages. PCR was performed a second time for about 6 to 12 cycles using a sample-barcoded 5' primer and a J-beta primer mix. TCRdb reprocessed the 5' RACE reads via MiXCR and lists one record per CDR3 protein. The repertoire holds 1.8 million or so distinct CDR3 sequences, with about two fifths as singletons. Sequences were obtained from blood. The receptors shown here come from a human donor in good health.

The rearrangement joins TRBV6-6 to TRBJ2-1, with 11 bases fitting TRBD1. The CDR3 is 15 amino acids. V trimming: 5 bases; J trimming: 4 bases; junction bases outside the gene matches: 4. Germline V gives CDR1 MNHNY, CDR2 SVGAGI (reference sequence). The CDR3 loop reads CASSGRDRGYNEQFF. The CDR3 coding sequence is TGTGCCAGCAGTGGAAGGGACAGGGGGTACAATGAGCAGTTCTTC.

In this sample, this clonotype turned up a few times. The V gene is TRBV7-2, the J gene TRBJ1-4, with 9 bases that match TRBD1. CDR1 SGHTA and CDR2 FQGNSA come from the germline V gene. The J segment lost 7 bases and the V segment lost 5 bases, leaving 8 bases of the junction unmatched. The CDR3 sequence is 15 residues long. CDR3 loop: CASSRDRVQREKLFF. CDR3 sequence (DNA): TGTGCCAGCAGCCGGGACAGGGTTCAACGTGAAAAACTGTTTTTT.

V gene TRBV20-1 combines with J gene TRBJ2-7, with TRBD1 matching over 10 bases. This CDR3 comprises 14 residues. The germline V gene encodes CDR1 DFQATT and CDR2 SNEGSKA (reference sequence). V was pared by 3 bases and J by 5 bases, with 7 bases of the junction left unmatched. Here the CDR3 reads CSASDGTGDDEQYF. The CDR3, as DNA: TGCAGTGCTAGTGACGGGACAGGGGATGACGAGCAGTACTTC.

The chain employs TRBV20-1 and TRBJ2-3; 9 bases match TRBD2. Trimming cost V 5 bases and J 6 bases; bases outside gene matches: 9. Germline V gene sequence: CDR1 DFQATT, CDR2 SNEGSKA (reference sequence). The CDR3 runs 14 residues. The CDR3, as DNA: TGCAGTGCTCTCCGCGGGGGGGCCGTGGATACGCAGTATTTT. This codes for CSALRGGAVDTQYF.

The sample holds one count of this clonotype. The chain couples TRBV7-2 to TRBJ2-1; D remains unclear. The CDR3 totals 12 residues. CDR1 is SGHTA, CDR2 FQGNSA, per germline. V dropped 5 bases and J dropped 13 bases, with 15 bases sitting between them. CDR3 in amino acids: CASSLQLGTQFF. CDR3 in DNA: TGTGCCAGCAGCCTACAGTTGGGTACCCAGTTCTTC.

This clonotype occurred once. The rearrangement uses TRBV7-8 and TRBJ1-2; D is possibly TRBD1 (6 bases). Between the trimmed V and J ends, which lost 3 bases and 12 bases, there was a span of 17 bases. Germline V CDR1 and CDR2: SGHVS, FQNEAQ. The CDR3 spans 13 residues. The CDR3: CASSFLRGGGHTF. The CDR3 coding sequence is TGTGCCAGCAGCTTTTTGCGGGGGGGCGGCCACACCTTC.

The chain employs TRBV12-3 or TRBV12-4 and TRBJ1-2; D gene unclear. The V end lost 10 bases, the J end lost 5 bases, and 20 bases lay between the germline ends. The CDR3 extends over 14 amino acids. CDR3 sequence: CATRSPGLIYGYTF. The CDR3 DNA reads TGTGCCACCAGATCACCCGGGCTGATTTATGGCTACACCTTC.

The chain is built from TRBV20-1 and TRBJ1-2; D might be TRBD1 (5 bases). The V gene lost 6 bases and the J gene lost 5 bases, with 19 bases spanning the gap. There are 14 residues in the CDR3. Germline V gene lookup returns CDR1 DFQATT and CDR2 SNEGSKA (reference sequence). Here the CDR3 reads CSASSGYPRYGYTF. The CDR3 nucleotides are TGCAGTGCGTCATCAGGGTACCCCCGGTATGGCTACACCTTC.

The V gene is TRBV10-3, the J gene TRBJ1-2; 8 bases map to TRBD1. There are 15 residues in the CDR3. The J segment lost 3 bases and the V segment lost 4 bases, leaving 7 bases of the junction unmatched. CDR1 and CDR2 from the germline V gene are ENHRY and SYGVKD. CDR3 bases: TGTGCCATCAGTGCTGGGACAGGAGTCTACTATGGCTACACCTTC. Its translation: CAISAGTGVYYGYTF.

In its sample, this clonotype was seen many times. A read error may account for a junction end that differs from germline. This rearrangement joins TRBV5-1 to TRBJ2-7; 12 nucleotides match TRBD1. Germline assignment: CDR1 SGHRS and CDR2 YFSETQ. This CDR3 is built from 14 residues. CDR3 DNA sequence: TGTGCCAGCAGTCTCGGGACAGGGGGCTCCGAGCAGTACTTC. It yields the protein CASSLGTGGSEQYF.

This clonotype was detected once. The chain links TRBV3-1 to TRBJ2-7, with D possibly being TRBD1 (5 bases). Between the trimmed V and J ends, which lost 2 bases and 10 bases, there was a span of 12 bases. The CDR3 is made up of 12 amino acids. Germline V gene data show CDR1 as LGHDT and CDR2 as YNNKEL (reference sequence). In DNA form, the CDR3 reads TGTGCCAGCAGCCAAAGTCAAGGGGTACAGTACTTC. This sequence encodes CASSQSQGVQYF.

This clonotype was seen a handful of times. The chain carries TRBV4-2 and TRBJ2-1; D not resolved. In germline, CDR1 is LGHNA, CDR2 YNFKEQ. Trimming shortened V by 0 bases and J by 12 bases, and 12 bases separated the two germline ends. This CDR3 has 13 amino acids. The CDR3 reads CASSQDWSLAQFF. For the CDR3, the DNA is TGTGCCAGCAGCCAAGATTGGAGTTTAGCGCAGTTCTTC.

V is TRBV12-3 or TRBV12-4 and J is TRBJ2-5, with 7 bases aligning to TRBD2. The CDR3 is made up of 15 amino acids. J was trimmed by 11 bases and V by 3 bases; bases with no gene match: 15. This CDR3 is CASSFRIFGGYEQYF. CDR3 nucleotides: TGTGCCAGCAGTTTTAGGATTTTCGGGGGGTATGAGCAGTACTTC.

The chain is built from TRBV4-3 and TRBJ2-1; D unresolved. Germline assignment: CDR1 LGHNA and CDR2 YSLEER. Trimming pared 4 bases from V and 8 bases from J, leaving 27 bases between. This CDR3 comprises 18 residues. CDR3 DNA: TGCGCCAGCAGCCTAACCGAGGTGCCTGGGGTCCCGAGCGATGAGCAGTTCTTC. Translated: CASSLTEVPGVPSDEQFF.

This clonotype was seen a few times. The chain uses TRBV12-3 or TRBV12-4 and TRBJ2-1; D perhaps matches TRBD1 (6 bases). The CDR3 covers 17 residues. Between the trimmed V and J ends, which lost 0 bases and 6 bases, there was a span of 18 bases. The CDR3: CASSLAAGDVWANEQFF. CDR3 coding DNA: TGTGCCAGCAGTTTAGCGGCAGGGGACGTTTGGGCCAATGAGCAGTTCTTC.

The chain employs TRBV5-1 and TRBJ1-1; D unresolved. V was clipped by 5 bases and J by 8 bases, with 19 bases between them. The CDR3 runs to 14 residues. Per the germline V gene, CDR1 is SGHRS and CDR2 is YFSETQ. The CDR3 DNA sequence: TGCGCCAGCAGACGCAATACGGACTCTCCAGAAGCTTTCTTT. Protein sequence: CASRRNTDSPEAFF.

The chain combines TRBV20-1 with TRBJ1-5, with D perhaps TRBD1 (6 bases). The CDR3 has 14 residues. Germline V gives CDR1 DFQATT, CDR2 SNEGSKA (reference sequence). V shed 6 bases and J shed 7 bases, with 19 bases lying between them. CDR3 bases: TGCAGTGCCCAGGGGTTGGGGGCAGGACAGCCCCAGCATTTT. Its protein is CSAQGLGAGQPQHF.

This clonotype was seen a handful of times. J is TRBJ2-1 and V is TRBV6-5; TRBD2 matches at 11 bases. The CDR3 contains 16 residues. V was clipped by 6 bases and J by 0 bases; unmatched bases: 4. Germline V gene sequence: CDR1 MNHEY, CDR2 SVGAGI. The CDR3 bases are TGTGCCAGCAGACCGGGACTAGCGGACTCCTACAATGAGCAGTTCTTC. Its protein product is CASRPGLADSYNEQFF.

This chain joins TRBV6-6 and TRBJ1-5, with no clear D. This CDR3 is built from 15 residues. V lost 2 bases, J lost 1 base, and 9 bases lay in between. The germline V gene encodes CDR1 MNHNY and CDR2 SVGAGI (reference sequence). Here the CDR3 reads CASSYGDASNQPQHF. CDR3 bases: TGTGCCAGCAGTTACGGAGATGCGAGCAATCAGCCCCAGCATTTT.